These T cell receptor beta chains were read from a single sample in a study of monozygotic twins with inflammatory bowel disease. Reprocessing the 5' RACE reads, TCRdb reports a single entry for every CDR3 protein and omits DNA. The repertoire table contains some 200,000 distinct CDR3 sequences. The material sequenced was blood. The receptors were gathered from a human donor with ulcerative colitis or Crohn's disease, or a healthy co-twin of an affected twin (not recorded which). Each CDR3 is given with its conserved first and last residue.

J gene | V gene | CDR3 protein
TRBJ2-1 | TRBV5-1 | CASSLDLRLAGVSSYNEQFF
TRBJ2-3 | TRBV7-6 | CASSVRQGASTDTQYF
TRBJ2-1 | TRBV5-1 | CASSNGGAYNEQFF
TRBJ2-1 | TRBV5-1 | CASSLDPQGRTYNEQFF
TRBJ2-1 | TRBV20-1 | CSARLAGGRNEQFF
TRBJ2-3 | TRBV7-2 | CASSRGGNTDTQYF
TRBJ2-3 | TRBV11-2 | CASSLLLGGRTDTQYF
TRBJ1-5 | TRBV18 | CASRSGTGGQPQHF
TRBJ2-1 | TRBV10-3 | CATKGGDRGLNEQFF
TRBJ1-2 | TRBV7-9 | CASSLGDRRNYGYTF
TRBJ1-6 | TRBV5-1 | CASSAGTGLLSALHF
TRBJ2-2 | TRBV5-1 | CASSGQGANTGELFF
TRBJ2-7 | TRBV2 | CASRAGGLPEQYF
TRBJ1-5 | TRBV29-1 | CSVQGLGNQPQHF
TRBJ1-2 | TRBV6-1 | CASSERDRSPFYGYTF
TRBJ1-6 | TRBV7-9 | CASSLGINSPLHF
TRBJ1-2 | TRBV5-5 | CASSPGDRAIESYTF
TRBJ2-1 | TRBV7-2 | CASSLLTGAGEQFF
TRBJ2-7 | TRBV3-1 | CASSQGSVAGFLTHEQYF
TRBJ1-1 | TRBV12-3/TRBV12-4 | CASSLGVIESEAFF
TRBJ1-2 | TRBV10-2 | CASSGFRQGANYGYTF
TRBJ2-3 | TRBV20-1 | CSARDGGTSGGTDTQYF
TRBJ2-7 | TRBV2 | CASGQALVYEQYF
TRBJ1-1 | TRBV20-1 | CSAPDSLNTEAFF
TRBJ2-1 | TRBV12-3/TRBV12-4 | CASSFKGGFYNEQFF
TRBJ1-1 | TRBV5-6 | CASSPTRLLNTEAFF
TRBJ2-3 | TRBV2 | CASRHRTGPTDTQYF
TRBJ2-7 | TRBV27 | CASTPGDRIHEQYF
TRBJ2-5 | TRBV2 | CASSGTRGTQETQYF
TRBJ2-7 | TRBV3-1 | CASSPPGTPYEQYF
TRBJ1-5 | TRBV7-9 | CASSPGSGYSNQPQHF
TRBJ2-7 | TRBV5-1 | CASSTGTTREQYF
TRBJ2-7 | TRBV7-9 | CASSPQGPVSYEQYF
TRBJ2-1 | TRBV12-3/TRBV12-4 | CASRVDRENNEQFF
TRBJ1-1 | TRBV18 | CASSPSSNEGAEAFF
TRBJ2-2 | TRBV7-6 | CASSRGGPTGELFF